The clone carrying this TCR beta chain appeared a few times. The sample belongs to a study of radiotherapy plus CTLA-4 blockade in lung cancer. The CDR3 has 17 amino acids. Losses at the gene ends were 7 bases for V and 3 bases for J; bases not matched to a gene: 13. Germline V gene data show CDR1 as LNHDA and CDR2 as SQIVND (reference sequence). Data came from immunoSEQ multiplex PCR; TCRdb stores just in-frame clones and leaves some out. The table lists about 59,000 clones, 82% of them singletons. V gene TRBV19 combines with J gene TRBJ2-2; 8 positions match TRBD1. The source is a human donor with non-small cell lung cancer whose response to radiotherapy plus ipilimumab could not be evaluated. The specimen was peripheral blood, collected from a patient treated with radiotherapy plus ipilimumab. CDR3 loop: CASTPRGLFGDTGELFF. CDR3 coding DNA: TGTGCCAGTACCCCCAGGGGGCTCTTTGGGGACACCGGGGAGCTGTTTTTT.